This TCR beta chain was captured by sequencing in a study of blood T cell repertoires in COVID-19. Adults between about 18 and 95 years of age took part from under 30 US areas. Cohort allocation depended upon clinical history that participants reported. Among Cohort 3 donors, those recovered had two negative PCRs, clearance, or symptom resolution. Looked up from germline, CDR1 is SEHNR and CDR2 is FQNEAQ (reference sequence). The CDR3 contains 15 residues. Trimming left V 5 bases short and J 1 base short, with 14 bases between. This clone has a single count. TCRdb's table, derived via immunoSEQ multiplex PCR, lists solely in-frame clones and lacks some. This sample has 200,000 to 250,000 clones, with around 90% found just once.

The chain employs TRBV7-9 and TRBJ1-1; D uncertain. Sequencing was done on a sample of PBMCs or T cells enriched from blood (not recorded which). The sequence was obtained from a man aged 25-40 years who had recovered from COVID-19. The CDR3 sequence: CASSARGSENTEAFF. The CDR3 DNA sequence: TGTGCCAGCAGCGCCCGCGGCTCAGAGAACACTGAAGCTTTCTTT.